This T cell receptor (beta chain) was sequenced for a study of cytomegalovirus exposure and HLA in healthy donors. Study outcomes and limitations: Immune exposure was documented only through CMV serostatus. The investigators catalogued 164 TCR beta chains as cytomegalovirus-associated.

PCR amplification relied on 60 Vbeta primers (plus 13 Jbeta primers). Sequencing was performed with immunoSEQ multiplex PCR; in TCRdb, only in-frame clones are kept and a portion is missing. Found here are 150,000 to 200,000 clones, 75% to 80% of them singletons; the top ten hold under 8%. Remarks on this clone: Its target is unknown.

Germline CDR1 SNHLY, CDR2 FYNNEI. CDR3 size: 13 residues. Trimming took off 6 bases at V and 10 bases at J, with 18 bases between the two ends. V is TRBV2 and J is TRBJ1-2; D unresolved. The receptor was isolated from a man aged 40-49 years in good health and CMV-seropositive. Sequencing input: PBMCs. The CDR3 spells CASRERTEGVYTF. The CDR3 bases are TGTGCCAGCAGGGAGCGGACGGAGGGCGTCTACACCTTC.